This passage covers 27 T cell receptor beta chains from one sample sequenced in a study of shared clonotypes between healthy human individuals. The method was immunoSEQ multiplex PCR; TCRdb's version includes in-frame clones alone and lacks a portion of them. Of about 480,000 clones detected, 79% appear once; the ten largest clones hold 10% to 15%. The source material was PBMCs. These receptors originate from a woman between 35 and 50 years old in good health. Some clones in this sample may be carry-over from other donors' samples.

The chain uses TRBV29-1 and TRBJ2-7, with 7 bases fitting TRBD2. From germline, CDR1 is SQVTM and CDR2 ANQGSEA. The CDR3 loop spans 14 amino acids. Trimming at V came to 4 bases and at J to 2 bases, leaving 8 bases not matched to a gene. The CDR3 DNA follows: TGCAGCGTTGCTCGGATGGGGGGGGCCTACGAGCAGTACTTC. Its translation: CSVARMGGAYEQYF.

Only a few counts were recorded for this clone. The chain links TRBV6-1 to TRBJ1-5; the D is unclear. Trimming pared 1 base from V and 5 bases from J, leaving 6 bases between. The V gene's germline CDR1 is MNHNS and CDR2 SASEGT. CDR3 length equals 13 residues. The CDR3 nucleotides read TGTGCCAGCAGTGAAGTCTCTTATCAGCCCCAGCATTTT. Translated: CASSEVSYQPQHF.

This clone was detected once. V is TRBV6-1 and J is TRBJ1-4; 9 positions match TRBD1. This CDR3 contains 14 residues. Germline lookup yields CDR1 MNHNS and CDR2 SASEGT. The ends lost 4 bases at V and 8 bases at J; junction bases unmatched: 5. The CDR3 protein is CASSARDRDEKLFF. The CDR3 DNA follows: TGTGCCAGCAGTGCCCGGGACAGGGACGAAAAACTGTTTTTT.

In regard to this clone: Since a much larger clone is just one base distant, this may be a read error. This chain links TRBV7-9 with TRBJ2-5; unclear D gene. The CDR3 is 12 amino acids. Deletions cut 1 base from V and 4 bases from J, with 4 bases between. Germline V CDR1 and CDR2: SEHNR, FQNEAQ (reference sequence). The CDR3: CASSLDRETQYF. As DNA, the CDR3 is TGTGCCAGCAGCTTAGACCGAGAGACCCAGTACTTC. Filled out from reference TRBV7-9 and TRBJ2-5, the complete variable domain reads DTGVSQNPRHKITKRGQNVTFRCDPISEHNRLYWYRQTLGQGPEFLTYFQNEAQLEKSRLLSDRFSAERPKGSFSTLEIQRTEQGDSAMYLCASSLDRETQYFGPGTRLLVL.

The rearrangement uses TRBV6-6 and TRBJ2-1; 10 nucleotides line up with TRBD1. V gave up 5 bases and J gave up 4 bases; unmatched junction bases: 5. CDR3 length equals 15 residues. Germline V gene data show CDR1 as MNHNY and CDR2 as SVGAGI (reference sequence). The CDR3 coding sequence is TGTGCCAGCAGTATGACAGGGGGCGCTTACAATGAGCAGTTCTTC. It yields the protein CASSMTGGAYNEQFF.

This chain connects TRBV11-2 to TRBJ1-4, with no clear D. Trimming shortened V by 0 bases and J by 4 bases, and 9 bases separated the two germline ends. Germline V gives CDR1 SGHAT, CDR2 FQNNGV. This CDR3 is 15 amino acids long. The CDR3 reads CASSLDPGFNEKLFF. The CDR3 DNA reads TGTGCCAGCAGCTTAGATCCGGGGTTTAATGAAAAACTGTTTTTT.

This chain links TRBV4-1 with TRBJ2-5, with D possibly matching TRBD1 (6 bases). The CDR3 has 19 residues. V lost 0 bases and J 4 bases, leaving 24 bases between the germline ends. Germline values: CDR1 MGHRA, CDR2 YSYEKL. The CDR3 sequence is CASSQDWGQGPGRLETQYF. CDR3 in DNA: TGCGCCAGCAGCCAAGATTGGGGGCAGGGCCCAGGTCGATTAGAGACCCAGTACTTC.

The chain links TRBV7-9 to TRBJ2-5; 7 nucleotides line up with TRBD1. The J segment lost 1 base and the V segment lost 2 bases, leaving 4 bases of the junction unmatched. Germline V gene sequence: CDR1 SEHNR, CDR2 FQNEAQ (reference sequence). The CDR3 is 15 amino acids. CDR3 in DNA: TGTGCCAGCAGCTTATTCCAGGGGGTCCAAGAGACCCAGTACTTC. This sequence encodes CASSLFQGVQETQYF.

This clone occurred once. The conserved phenylalanine or tryptophan normally closing the CDR3 is absent here, so this likely arose from a read error. The DNA is left out, because the CDR3 cannot be placed on it with certainty; the CDR3 is given as TCRdb lists it. The gene calls are TRBV7-2 and TRBJ2-7; TRBD2 was called by the table and not checked on the DNA. CDR1 and CDR2 from the germline V gene are SGHTA and FQGNSA. The CDR3 is 15 residues long, ends included. The CDR3 reads CASSCGRTSDPRQRC.

The chain joins TRBV7-3 to TRBJ2-1; D is unresolved. The CDR3 length is 13 residues. Trimming stripped 5 bases from V and 10 bases from J, with 15 bases between. The germline gives CDR1 SGHTA, CDR2 FQGTGA. The CDR3 spells CASSPQWSGEQFF. The DNA for the CDR3 is TGTGCCAGCAGCCCCCAGTGGTCTGGGGAGCAGTTCTTC. The whole variable domain, filled in from reference TRBV7-3 and TRBJ2-1, reads GAGVSQTPSNKVTEKGKYVELRCDPISGHTALYWYRQSLGQGPEFLIYFQGTGAADDSGLPNDRFFAVRPEGSVSTLKIQRTERGDSAVYLCASSPQWSGEQFFGPGTRLTVL.

This chain joins TRBV4-3 and TRBJ1-1, with no clear D. The V gene's germline CDR1 is LGHNA and CDR2 YSLEER. The CDR3 is made up of 14 amino acids. Trimming left V 4 bases short and J 0 bases short, with 9 bases between. This CDR3 reads CASSPSRLNTEAFF. The DNA of the CDR3 is TGCGCCAGCAGCCCAAGCCGGTTGAACACTGAAGCTTTCTTT.

This clone was seen a few times. The rearrangement links TRBV2 to TRBJ2-1; 7 bases agree with TRBD1. The J segment lost 0 bases and the V segment lost 5 bases, leaving 1 base of the junction unmatched. CDR1 and CDR2 (germline): SNHLY, FYNNEI. CDR3 size: 14 residues. CDR3 sequence reads: CASSWDSSYNEQFF. DNA of the CDR3: TGTGCCAGCAGTTGGGACAGCTCCTACAATGAGCAGTTCTTC.

The V and J genes are TRBV29-1 and TRBJ2-5, with 8 bases that match TRBD2. With V trimmed by 0 bases and J by 4 bases, 4 bases remained unmatched. Germline lookup yields CDR1 SQVTM and CDR2 ANQGSEA. The CDR3 has 14 residues. This chain's CDR3 is CSVEDSGRVETQYF. CDR3 nucleotide sequence: TGCAGCGTTGAAGATTCCGGGAGGGTAGAGACCCAGTACTTC.

This clone has just a few counts. The V and J genes are TRBV5-1 and TRBJ2-1, with 12 bases fitting TRBD2. Losses at the gene ends were 6 bases for V and 9 bases for J; bases not matched to a gene: 10. This CDR3 region has 15 residues. Germline V gives CDR1 SGHRS, CDR2 YFSETQ. CDR3 amino acids: CASTLAGGSLGEQFF. CDR3 DNA sequence: TGCGCCAGCACCCTAGCGGGAGGGTCCCTGGGTGAGCAGTTCTTC.

To note about this clone: This specimen includes other DNA sequences encoding the same CDR3. The J gene is TRBJ1-5, the V gene TRBV19, with D possibly being TRBD1 (5 bases). Looked up from germline, CDR1 is LNHDA and CDR2 is SQIVND (reference sequence). The length of the CDR3 is 13 residues. Trimming stripped 6 bases from V and 4 bases from J, with 10 bases between. The CDR3: CASSSQGNQPQHF. CDR3 DNA sequence: TGTGCCAGTAGCTCGCAGGGAAATCAGCCCCAGCATTTT.

On this clone: This CDR3 is also generated by other DNA sequences in the sample. The rearrangement joins TRBV28 to TRBJ2-7; D is unresolved. The germline gives CDR1 MDHEN, CDR2 SYDVKM. Between the trimmed V and J ends, which lost 1 base and 3 bases, there was a span of 4 bases. The length of the CDR3 is 12 residues. DNA of the CDR3: TGTGCCAGCAGTTTATCAGGCTACGAGCAGTACTTC. Translation gives CASSLSGYEQYF.

This clone came up once. The chain links TRBV11-2 to TRBJ2-1; tentative D call: TRBD2 (6 bases). V shed 2 bases and J shed 6 bases, with 14 bases lying between them. Germline V lookup: CDR1 SGHAT, CDR2 FQNNGV. The CDR3 is 15 residues long. The CDR3 spells CASSLLSGVGNEQFF. The CDR3 DNA sequence: TGTGCCAGCAGCTTACTTAGCGGAGTCGGCAATGAGCAGTTCTTC.

This clone was found a few times. This chain uses TRBV19 with TRBJ1-2, with a tentative D call TRBD1 (6 bases). CDR3 size: 13 residues. Deletions cut 6 bases from V and 3 bases from J, with 11 bases between. Germline CDR1 is LNHDA and CDR2 is SQIVND (reference sequence). The CDR3 loop is CASRVRGYYGYTF. The CDR3 coding sequence is TGTGCCAGTAGGGTAAGGGGGTACTATGGCTACACCTTC.

Concerning this clone: The identical CDR3 is also encoded by other nucleotide sequences in the sample. This chain uses TRBV28 with TRBJ1-5; D ambiguous. This CDR3 has 13 amino acids. CDR1 and CDR2 (germline): MDHEN, SYDVKM. V lost 3 bases to trimming and J lost 5 bases, with 8 bases between them. The CDR3 sequence: CASSFEPDQPQHF. The CDR3 bases are TGTGCCAGCAGTTTCGAACCTGATCAGCCCCAGCATTTT.

This chain connects TRBV10-3 to TRBJ2-7; 7 positions match TRBD2. In germline, CDR1 is ENHRY, CDR2 SYGVKD. V gave up 4 bases and J gave up 6 bases; unmatched junction bases: 15. This CDR3 is built from 16 residues. The CDR3 region is CAISAIGGTTSTEQYF. CDR3 nucleotide sequence: TGTGCCATCAGTGCGATCGGGGGGACTACATCTACCGAGCAGTACTTC.

The chain combines TRBV7-8 with TRBJ2-7; TRBD1 agrees at 9 bases. J lost 4 bases, V lost 5 bases, and 6 bases had no gene match. The CDR3 totals 14 residues. CDR1 and CDR2 from the germline V gene are SGHVS and FQNEAQ. The CDR3 nucleotides read TGTGCCAGCAGCCCGGGACAGGGTGCGTACGAGCAGTACTTC. It encodes CASSPGQGAYEQYF.

The chain employs TRBV2 and TRBJ2-3; D may be TRBD2 (5 bases). V was pared by 1 base and J by 1 base, with 9 bases between. Germline loops: CDR1 SNHLY, CDR2 FYNNEI. CDR3 length: 15 amino acids. The CDR3 DNA sequence: TGTGCCAGCAGTGAAGAGCGGTTCGGCACAGATACGCAGTATTTT. The encoded protein is CASSEERFGTDTQYF.

The chain couples TRBV25-1 to TRBJ2-1; D may match TRBD1 or TRBD2 (5 bases each). Germline loops: CDR1 MGHDK, CDR2 SYGVNS. CDR3 length: 13 amino acids. The V and J ends lost 9 bases and 6 bases respectively, with 15 bases between them. The CDR3 protein is CASNFGASNEQFF. Written as DNA, the CDR3 is TGTGCCAGTAACTTCGGGGCTTCCAATGAGCAGTTCTTC. The entire variable domain, with the rest obtained from reference TRBV25-1 and TRBJ2-1, is as follows: EADIYQTPRYLVIGTGKKITLECSQTMGHDKMYWYQQDPGMELHLIHYSYGVNSTEKGDLSSESTVSRIRTEHFPLTLESARPSHTSQYLCASNFGASNEQFFGPGTRLTVL.

The rearrangement links TRBV28 to TRBJ1-1; D gene uncertain. Germline V gives CDR1 MDHEN, CDR2 SYDVKM. The V end was cut by 3 bases, the J end by 1 base, with 9 bases between. This CDR3 is 14 amino acids long. The CDR3 protein is CASSLVQRNTEAFF. CDR3 DNA: TGTGCCAGCAGTTTGGTGCAGAGGAACACTGAAGCTTTCTTT.

Concerning this clone: Other DNA sequences in this specimen translate into the identical CDR3. This sequence joins TRBV5-1 and TRBJ2-7; the D gene is possibly TRBD2 (5 bases). Per the germline V gene, CDR1 is SGHRS and CDR2 is YFSETQ. With 0 bases removed from V and 0 bases from J, the gap between germline ends came to 7 bases. CDR3 length equals 14 residues. In DNA, the CDR3 is TGCGCCAGCAGCTTGGTCGGAGGCTCCTACGAGCAGTACTTC. It codes for CASSLVGGSYEQYF. Full variable domain (outside the CDR3, taken from reference TRBV5-1 and TRBJ2-7): KAGVTQTPRYLIKTRGQQVTLSCSPISGHRSVSWYQQTPGQGLQFLFEYFSETQRNKGNFPGRFSGRQFSNSRSEMNVSTLELGDSALYLCASSLVGGSYEQYFGPGTRLTVT.

The rearrangement uses TRBV28 and TRBJ1-5; D is ambiguous. The CDR3 consists of 14 residues. The V end was cut by 7 bases, the J end by 0 bases, with 10 bases between. The germline V gene encodes CDR1 MDHEN and CDR2 SYDVKM. The CDR3 loop is CASMRRSSNQPQHF. The CDR3 DNA reads as TGTGCCAGCATGAGAAGGAGTAGCAATCAGCCCCAGCATTTT.

The V and J genes are TRBV6-1 and TRBJ2-2; no reliable D call. Trimming removed 1 base from V and 2 bases from J, with 2 bases in between. Germline V gene data show CDR1 as MNHNS and CDR2 as SASEGT. This CDR3 has 13 residues. The CDR3 nucleotides read TGTGCCAGCAGTGAAGACAACACCGGGGAGCTGTTTTTT. The encoded protein is CASSEDNTGELFF.